Presented here are 26 T cell receptor beta chains from one specimen sequenced in a study of cytomegalovirus exposure and HLA in healthy donors. This PCR relied on a set of 60 Vbeta primers and 13 Jbeta primers. Repertoires were generated with immunoSEQ multiplex PCR, while TCRdb's copy carries only in-frame clones and drops some. The data contain roughly 130,000 clones, just over 65% of them singletons. The material sequenced was PBMCs. These TCRs come from a man in his late teens or twenties in good health and CMV-seronegative.

The chain has TRBV5-1 and TRBJ2-7, with D maybe TRBD1 (6 bases). CDR3 length: 15 amino acids. Germline lookup yields CDR1 SGHRS and CDR2 YFSETQ. Trimming removed 7 bases at V and 1 base at J, with 18 bases between. CDR3 nucleotides: TGCGCCAGCTCCCCCGGGCCAGGGGCTTCCTACGAGCAGTACTTC. This codes for CASSPGPGASYEQYF.

This chain connects TRBV28 to TRBJ2-7, with D perhaps TRBD1 (6 bases). The V end lost 6 bases, the J end lost 0 bases, and 12 bases lay between the germline ends. This CDR3 is built from 14 residues. Germline assignment: CDR1 MDHEN and CDR2 SYDVKM. The chain's CDR3 is CASSSDRPSYEQYF. DNA for the CDR3: TGTGCCAGCAGCTCTGACAGGCCCTCCTACGAGCAGTACTTC.

Comments on this clone: Within the sample, other DNA sequences also encode this same CDR3. The chain carries TRBV27 and TRBJ2-1; TRBD1 is a possible D gene (6 bases). The CDR3 extends over 13 amino acids. Germline CDR1 and CDR2: MNHEY and SMNVEV (reference sequence). V lost 6 bases to trimming and J lost 3 bases, with 9 bases between them. The CDR3 loop is CASREGGYNEQFF. CDR3 nucleotides: TGTGCCAGCAGGGAAGGGGGCTACAATGAGCAGTTCTTC.

The V and J genes are TRBV5-4 and TRBJ2-3; maybe TRBD1 (5 bases). The CDR3 contains 14 residues. CDR1 and CDR2 from the germline V gene are SGHNT and YYREEE (reference sequence). Deletions cut 4 bases from V and 3 bases from J, with 12 bases between. CDR3 residues: CASSPGRRTDTQYF. The CDR3 DNA is TGTGCCAGCAGCCCAGGGCGGAGAACAGATACGCAGTATTTT.

The V call is TRBV5-1, the J call TRBJ2-5; D gene uncertain. Gene TRBJ2-7 matches the end of the DNA better, so the J call may be wrong. The CDR3 totals 16 residues. From germline, CDR1 is SGHRS and CDR2 YFSETQ. The CDR3 sequence: CASSSTLWTDSYEQYF. CDR3 bases: TGCGCCAGCAGCTCGACATTATGGACGGACTCCTACGAGCAGTACTTC.

The J gene is TRBJ2-7, the V gene TRBV2, with 8 bases matching TRBD2. Germline values: CDR1 SNHLY, CDR2 FYNNEI. The CDR3 has 16 amino acids. V gave up 0 bases and J gave up 3 bases; unmatched junction bases: 7. The DNA for the CDR3 is TGTGCCAGCAGTGAAGCCGGGGGGGTGTTTGACTACGAGCAGTACTTC. It specifies CASSEAGGVFDYEQYF.

V gene TRBV9 combines with J gene TRBJ2-3, with 7 bases that match TRBD2. After removal of 4 bases from V and 4 bases from J, the junction contained 12 bases not matched to a gene. The CDR3 is made up of 16 amino acids. The germline V gene encodes CDR1 SGDLS and CDR2 YYNGEE. This CDR3 is CASSQRSGEGPDTQYF. Here the CDR3 DNA reads TGTGCCAGCAGCCAACGAAGCGGGGAGGGCCCAGATACGCAGTATTTT.

The chain uses TRBV29-1 and TRBJ2-7, with D tentatively TRBD2 (7 bases). Germline values: CDR1 SQVTM, CDR2 ANQGSEA. The CDR3 is 15 residues long. V was trimmed by 4 bases and J by 3 bases, leaving 19 bases between them. CDR3 in amino acids: CSVVGGERGNYEQYF. The DNA for the CDR3 is TGCAGCGTTGTAGGGGGGGAGCGGGGCAACTACGAGCAGTACTTC.

The chain combines TRBV27 with TRBJ2-3; 7 bases line up with TRBD2. J lost 3 bases, V lost 6 bases, and 6 bases had no gene match. Germline loops: CDR1 MNHEY, CDR2 SMNVEV (reference sequence). This CDR3 region has 14 residues. CDR3 nucleotide sequence: TGTGCCAGCAGGGATCGGACTAGAACAGATACGCAGTATTTT. Protein: CASRDRTRTDTQYF.

The J gene is TRBJ1-2, the V gene TRBV28, with TRBD1 identical over 9 bases. There are 13 residues in the CDR3. J lost 7 bases, V lost 3 bases, and 3 bases had no gene match. In germline, CDR1 is MDHEN, CDR2 SYDVKM. CDR3 sequence reads: CASSFGTGCGYTF. The DNA for the CDR3 is TGTGCCAGCAGTTTCGGGACAGGGTGTGGCTACACCTTC.

This clone has more than one count but fewer than ten. The chain recombines TRBV29-1 with TRBJ2-1; 7 bases fit TRBD2. The ends lost 4 bases at V and 5 bases at J; junction bases unmatched: 5. The CDR3 consists of 13 residues. Germline V CDR1 and CDR2: SQVTM, ANQGSEA. This chain's CDR3 is CSVGGRVHNEQFF. The CDR3 DNA is TGCAGCGTTGGGGGGAGGGTACACAATGAGCAGTTCTTC.

This clone occurred a few times. The rearrangement uses TRBV5-6 and TRBJ2-7; the D gene is possibly TRBD1 (6 bases). Trimming removed 0 bases at V and 5 bases at J, with 9 bases between. The germline gives CDR1 SGHDT, CDR2 YYEEEE. There are 13 residues in the CDR3. This CDR3 reads CASSLATGNEQYF. The CDR3 coding sequence is TGTGCCAGCAGCTTGGCGACAGGCAACGAGCAGTACTTC.

This chain joins TRBV4-1 and TRBJ1-1; no reliable D call. The CDR3 sequence is 15 residues long. With 0 bases removed from V and 2 bases from J, the gap between germline ends came to 10 bases. Germline V gene lookup returns CDR1 MGHRA and CDR2 YSYEKL. CDR3 sequence reads: CASSQDRRENTEAFF. The CDR3 nucleotides read TGCGCCAGCAGCCAAGATAGGAGGGAAAACACTGAAGCTTTCTTT.

DNA of the CDR3: TGCGCCAGCAGCGCCGGGGGGGTTGCCTACAATGAGCAGTTCTTC. Its protein product is CASSAGGVAYNEQFF. The chain employs TRBV5-1 and TRBJ2-1; 8 positions agree with TRBD2. J gave up 2 bases and V 4 bases, and 5 bases lay outside the gene matches. Germline loops: CDR1 SGHRS, CDR2 YFSETQ. CDR3 length equals 15 residues.

Concerning this clone: At one end, the junction sequence differs from germline, possibly due to a read error. The gene calls are TRBV19 and TRBJ1-5; no clear D. The length of the CDR3 is 13 residues. CDR1 and CDR2 (germline): LNHDA, SQIVND (reference sequence). Written as DNA, the CDR3 is TGTGTCAGTCGAGGCAGACTCAATCAGCCCCAGCATTTT. Its translation: CVSRGRLNQPQHF.

This clone is a singleton in its sample. The V call is TRBV11-3, the J call TRBJ2-2; 7 positions agree with TRBD1. Germline V gene lookup returns CDR1 SGHNT and CDR2 YENEEA. The CDR3 extends over 15 amino acids. J was trimmed by 6 bases and V by 0 bases; bases with no gene match: 4. CDR3 loop: CASSLDRDSPGELFF. The CDR3 DNA sequence: TGTGCCAGCAGCTTAGATCGGGACAGTCCCGGGGAGCTGTTTTTT. Looking up the rest from reference TRBV11-3 and TRBJ2-2 gives the full variable domain: EAGVVQSPRYKIIEKKQPVAFWCNPISGHNTLYWYLQNLGQGPELLIRYENEEAVDDSQLPKDRFSAERLKGVDSTLKIQPAELGDSAVYLCASSLDRDSPGELFFGEGSRLTVL.

The chain links TRBV6-5 to TRBJ1-3, with D possibly being TRBD1 (6 bases). V was trimmed by 6 bases and J by 2 bases, leaving 14 bases between them. Germline V gene sequence: CDR1 MNHEY, CDR2 SVGAGI. CDR3 size: 15 residues. The DNA of the CDR3 is TGTGCCAGCAGCCACGGGGCAGGGGCTGGAAACACCATATATTTT. Translated: CASSHGAGAGNTIYF.

V and J are TRBV29-1 and TRBJ2-3, with no clear D. This CDR3 has 14 residues. Looked up from germline, CDR1 is SQVTM and CDR2 is ANQGSEA. V lost 4 bases, J lost 1 base, and 12 bases lay in between. Here the CDR3 reads CSVARVDGTDTQYF. The CDR3 coding sequence is TGCAGCGTTGCAAGAGTTGATGGCACAGATACGCAGTATTTT.

The chain employs TRBV11-2 and TRBJ2-5; D unclear. The CDR3 extends over 14 amino acids. Per the germline V gene, CDR1 is SGHAT and CDR2 is FQNNGV. V was pared by 2 bases and J by 4 bases, with 11 bases between. The CDR3 nucleotides read TGTGCCAGCAGCTTAACCCTGGGCCCAGAGACCCAGTACTTC. This translates into CASSLTLGPETQYF.

This chain connects TRBV11-2 to TRBJ1-2; the D gene is possibly TRBD1 (6 bases). This CDR3 is built from 13 residues. The germline gives CDR1 SGHAT, CDR2 FQNNGV. Trimming took off 1 base at V and 4 bases at J, with 7 bases between the two ends. Here the CDR3 reads CASSLGGGYGYTF. CDR3 DNA sequence: TGTGCCAGCAGCTTAGGAGGGGGCTATGGCTACACCTTC.

The chain links TRBV5-6 to TRBJ2-7, with TRBD1 as a possible D gene (5 bases). V lost 1 base and J lost 7, with 15 bases in between. Germline CDR1 SGHDT, CDR2 YYEEEE. This CDR3 has 14 amino acids. CDR3: CASSLMSGKIEQYF. Written as DNA, the CDR3 is TGTGCCAGCAGCTTGATGTCAGGGAAAATTGAGCAGTACTTC.

The chain couples TRBV14 to TRBJ2-1; no firm D call. V was cut by 0 bases and J by 3 bases, with 6 bases left in between. Germline assignment: CDR1 SGHDN and CDR2 FVKESK. CDR3 length: 14 amino acids. The CDR3 spells CASSQDFLYNEQFF. CDR3 sequence (DNA): TGTGCCAGCAGCCAAGATTTCCTCTACAATGAGCAGTTCTTC. Full variable domain (remainder filled in from reference TRBV14 and TRBJ2-1): EAGVTQFPSHSVIEKGQTVTLRCDPISGHDNLYWYRRVMGKEIKFLLHFVKESKQDESGMPNNRFLAERTGGTYSTLKVQPAELEDSGVYFCASSQDFLYNEQFFGPGTRLTVL.

CDR3 DNA: TGTGCCAGCAGCCGGGGGGTATACGAGCAGTACTTC. This sequence encodes CASSRGVYEQYF. V gene TRBV14 combines with J gene TRBJ2-7, with D possibly matching TRBD2 (6 bases). This CDR3 spans 12 amino acids. V lost 4 bases to trimming and J lost 4 bases, with 8 bases between them. Germline-derived CDR1 and CDR2 are SGHDN and FVKESK.

This rearrangement joins TRBV28 to TRBJ2-7; D perhaps matches TRBD2 (5 bases). V shed 6 bases and J shed 3 bases, with 15 bases lying between them. Germline V CDR1 and CDR2: MDHEN, SYDVKM. The CDR3 is made up of 14 amino acids. The CDR3 DNA reads TGTGCCAGCAGCCCCGAGAGGGCCGGCTACGAGCAGTACTTC. It encodes CASSPERAGYEQYF.

J is TRBJ1-5 and V is TRBV18; a possible D gene is TRBD1 (6 bases). This CDR3 has 15 residues. The V gene's germline CDR1 is KGHSH and CDR2 LQKENI. Trimming took 4 bases from V and 6 from J, leaving 16 bases between them. Written as DNA, the CDR3 is TGTGCCAGCTCACGGGGGCAAGAATGGGGTCAGCCCCAGCATTTT. The encoded protein is CASSRGQEWGQPQHF.

This chain links TRBV6-6 with TRBJ2-3; TRBD2 matches 8 bases. The V gene's germline CDR1 is MNHNY and CDR2 SVGAGI (reference sequence). The CDR3 has 15 residues. Trimming took 10 bases from V and 4 from J; bases not matched to a gene: 13. The CDR3 DNA reads TGTGCCACCGTAAAGCCAGCGGGAGATTCAGATACGCAGTATTTT. Translated, it gives CATVKPAGDSDTQYF.